This entry concerns a single T cell receptor beta chain. Its antigen is not known. Macro-dissection enriched premalignant or tumor cells before nucleic acid extraction. TCRdb keeps only in-frame clones here, not all; method: immunoSEQ multiplex PCR. The table shows about 26,000 clones, with around 74% occurring only once. The sample belongs to a study of immune evolution from preneoplasia to lung adenocarcinoma. Study-wide findings and caveats: Normal lung had highest clonality; later lesions appeared denser, more diverse. Compared with EGFR-mutant or double wild-type lesions, KRAS-mutant nodules were more clonal. Normal lung had the highest top T cell clone frequencies.

Trimming left V 4 bases short and J 3 bases short, with 8 bases between. The CDR3 covers 13 residues. Germline V gene sequence: CDR1 SGDLS, CDR2 YYNGEE. This rearrangement joins TRBV9 to TRBJ2-1, with D tentatively TRBD1 (5 bases). The clonotype was recovered from a person aged 60 to 70 with invasive lung adenocarcinoma. Some clones in this sample may be carry-over from other donors' samples. The source material was FFPE invasive lung adenocarcinoma tissue. CDR3 loop: CASSFRDYNEQFF. The CDR3 DNA reads TGTGCCAGCAGCTTCAGGGACTACAATGAGCAGTTCTTC.